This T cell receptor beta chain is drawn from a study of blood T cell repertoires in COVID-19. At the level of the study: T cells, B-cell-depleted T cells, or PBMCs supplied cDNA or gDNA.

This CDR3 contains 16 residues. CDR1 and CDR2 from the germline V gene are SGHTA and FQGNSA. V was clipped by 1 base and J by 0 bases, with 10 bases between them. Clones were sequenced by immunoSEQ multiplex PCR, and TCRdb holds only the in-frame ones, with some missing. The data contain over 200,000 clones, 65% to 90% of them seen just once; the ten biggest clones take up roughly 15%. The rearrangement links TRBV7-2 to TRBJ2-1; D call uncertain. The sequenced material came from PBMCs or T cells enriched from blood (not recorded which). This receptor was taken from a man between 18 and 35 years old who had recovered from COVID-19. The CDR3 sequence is CASSLESWSSYNEQFF. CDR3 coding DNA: TGTGCCAGCAGCTTAGAGAGCTGGAGCTCCTACAATGAGCAGTTCTTC. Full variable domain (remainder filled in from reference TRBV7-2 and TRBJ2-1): GAGVSQSPSNKVTEKGKDVELRCDPISGHTALYWYRQSLGQGLEFLIYFQGNSAPDKSGLPSDRFSAERTGGSVSTLTIQRTQQEDSAVYLCASSLESWSSYNEQFFGPGTRLTVL.